A single sample is the source of the 2 T cell receptor beta chains below, sequenced in a study of shared clonotypes between healthy human individuals. The repertoire was sequenced with immunoSEQ multiplex PCR; TCRdb's copy has only in-frame clones and lacks some. The data show about a million clones, around 74% seen once. Specimen: memory CD4+ T cells sorted from blood. The subset was: CD45RA-negative fraction. The receptors here all came from a man between 18 and 29 years old in good health.

This clone was counted many times. The CDR3 nucleotides are TGCAGCGCCAGACAGGGTCAAGGCGAGCAGTACTTC. Encoded protein: CSARQGQGEQYF. This sequence joins TRBV29-1 and TRBJ2-7, with 7 bases identical to TRBD1. Germline loops: CDR1 SQVTM, CDR2 ANQGSEA. V dropped 7 bases and J dropped 6; count of bases not matched to a gene: 9. The CDR3 contains 12 residues.

This sequence joins TRBV29-1 and TRBJ2-1, with 8 nucleotides matching TRBD2. This CDR3 has 14 residues. From germline, CDR1 is SQVTM and CDR2 ANQGSEA. V was pared by 6 bases and J by 6 bases, with 10 bases of the junction left unmatched. The CDR3 spells CSVERTSLGNEQFF. DNA of the CDR3: TGCAGCGTCGAAAGGACTAGCCTGGGCAATGAGCAGTTCTTC.